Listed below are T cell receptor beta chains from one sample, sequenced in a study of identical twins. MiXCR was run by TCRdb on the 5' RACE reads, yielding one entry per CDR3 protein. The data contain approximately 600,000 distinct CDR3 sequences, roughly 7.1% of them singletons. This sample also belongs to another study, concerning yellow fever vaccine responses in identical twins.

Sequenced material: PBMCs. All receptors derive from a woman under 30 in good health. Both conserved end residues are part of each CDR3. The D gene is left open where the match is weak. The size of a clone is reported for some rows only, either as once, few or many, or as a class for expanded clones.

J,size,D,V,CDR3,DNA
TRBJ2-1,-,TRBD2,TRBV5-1,CASSLGWLAGDNEQFF,TGCGCCAGCAGCTTGGGGTGGCTAGCGGGAGACAATGAGCAGTTCTTC
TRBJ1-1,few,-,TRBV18,CASSPGGWSTEAFF,TGTGCCAGCTCACCCGGGGGGTGGAGTACTGAAGCTTTCTTT
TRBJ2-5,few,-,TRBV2,CASTSLGSQETQYF,TGTGCCAGCACTTCCCTTGGGTCTCAAGAGACCCAGTACTTC
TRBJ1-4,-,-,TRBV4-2,CAISPGQQRFPNEKLFF,TGTGCCATCAGCCCCGGGCAGCAAAGATTCCCTAATGAAAAACTGTTTTTT
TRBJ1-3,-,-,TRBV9,CASSVATLGAGPSGNTIYF,TGTGCCAGCAGCGTAGCTACTCTCGGGGCAGGCCCATCTGGAAACACCATATATTTT
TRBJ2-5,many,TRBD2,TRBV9,CASSAVAGVGETQYF,TGTGCCAGCAGCGCGGTAGCGGGAGTGGGAGAGACCCAGTACTTC
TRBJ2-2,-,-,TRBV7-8,CASSPIGTERANTGELFF,TGTGCCAGCAGCCCCATAGGCACCGAAAGGGCGAACACCGGGGAGCTGTTTTTT
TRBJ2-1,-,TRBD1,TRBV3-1,CASSPHGQGAWNEQFF,TGTGCCAGCAGCCCCCATGGGCAGGGGGCCTGGAATGAGCAGTTCTTC
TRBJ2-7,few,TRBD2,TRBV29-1,CSVDKGPSGSSYEQYF,TGCAGCGTTGATAAGGGGCCTAGCGGGAGCTCCTACGAGCAGTACTTC
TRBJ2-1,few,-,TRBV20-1,CSAEIHNEQFF,TGCAGTGCTGAGATCCACAATGAGCAGTTCTTC
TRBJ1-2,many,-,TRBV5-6,CASSFTQGPYGYTF,TGTGCCAGCAGCTTTACGCAGGGCCCCTATGGCTACACCTTC
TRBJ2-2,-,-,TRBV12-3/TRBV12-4,CASKKGGPANTGELFF,TGTGCCAGCAAAAAGGGGGGGCCCGCGAACACCGGGGAGCTGTTTTTT
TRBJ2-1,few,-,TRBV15,CATSRVFLAGSFF,TGTGCCACCAGCAGAGTGTTTCTAGCTGGTTCGTTCTTC
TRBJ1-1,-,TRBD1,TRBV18,CASSPPAQGANTEAFF,TGTGCCAGCTCACCACCCGCCCAGGGGGCAAACACTGAAGCTTTCTTT
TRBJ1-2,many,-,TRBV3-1,CASSQGSQGPYGYTF,TGTGCCAGCAGCCAAGGCTCTCAGGGACCCTATGGCTACACCTTC
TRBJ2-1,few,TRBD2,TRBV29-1,CSVAITLAGDYNEQFF,TGCAGCGTTGCCATCACATTAGCGGGAGACTACAATGAGCAGTTCTTC
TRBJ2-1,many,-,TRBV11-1,CASSPPGHPLSSYNEQFF,TGTGCCAGCAGCCCTCCAGGACACCCGTTGAGCTCCTACAATGAGCAGTTCTTC
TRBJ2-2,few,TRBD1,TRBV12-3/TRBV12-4,CASSSRTGAGELFF,TGTGCCAGCAGTTCCAGGACAGGGGCCGGGGAGCTGTTTTTT
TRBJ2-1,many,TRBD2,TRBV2,CASRVAGTLPSYNEQFF,TGTGCCAGCAGAGTAGCGGGTACCCTACCTTCCTACAATGAGCAGTTCTTC
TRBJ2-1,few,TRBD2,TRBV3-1,CASSRRGGGYNEQFF,TGTGCCAGCAGCCGTCGGGGGGGGGGATACAATGAGCAGTTCTTC
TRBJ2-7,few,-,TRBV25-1,CASSGFRLSSYEQYF,TGTGCCAGCAGTGGATTTAGACTGAGCTCCTACGAGCAGTACTTC
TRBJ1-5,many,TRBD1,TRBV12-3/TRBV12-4,CASSYSGTGNQPQHF,TGTGCCAGCAGTTACTCCGGGACAGGGAATCAGCCCCAGCATTTT
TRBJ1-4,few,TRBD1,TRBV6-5,CASSFHGARGRREKLFF,TGTGCCAGCAGTTTCCACGGAGCAAGGGGGCGCAGGGAAAAACTGTTTTTT
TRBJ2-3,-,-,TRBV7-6,CASSYRGSRDTGLPDTQYF,TGTGCCAGCAGCTACCGTGGGTCCCGGGACACAGGGCTCCCGGATACGCAGTATTTT
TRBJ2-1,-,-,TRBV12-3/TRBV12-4,CASSLSIYFTASSYNEQFF,TGTGCCAGCAGTTTATCAATCTACTTCACAGCGAGCTCCTACAATGAGCAGTTCTTC
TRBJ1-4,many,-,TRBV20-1,CSAPRTAPGGKLFF,TGCAGTGCTCCTCGGACAGCACCTGGGGGAAAACTGTTTTTT
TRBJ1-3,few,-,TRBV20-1,CSARGVSGNTIYF,TGCAGTGCTAGAGGGGTCTCTGGAAACACCATATATTTT
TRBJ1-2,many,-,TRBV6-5,CASSYSVGAYGYTF,TGTGCCAGCAGTTACTCCGTGGGGGCGTATGGCTACACCTTC
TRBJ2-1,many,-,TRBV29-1,CSVTAYSGSEQFF,TGCAGCGTTACTGCATATTCGGGCAGTGAGCAGTTCTTC
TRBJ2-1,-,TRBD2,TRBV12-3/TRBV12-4,CAISGPAGGLREQFF,TGTGCCATCTCGGGACCAGCGGGAGGGCTTCGGGAGCAGTTCTTC
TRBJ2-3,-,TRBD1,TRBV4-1,CASSQGDRADTQYF,TGCGCCAGCAGCCAAGGGGACAGGGCAGATACGCAGTATTTT
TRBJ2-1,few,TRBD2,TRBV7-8,CASSLRGRAQSYNEQFF,TGTGCCAGCAGCTTAAGAGGGAGGGCCCAATCCTACAATGAGCAGTTCTTC